These 19 T cell receptor beta chains originate from one sample sequenced in a study of OX40 agonist ivuxolimab in advanced cancers. Profiling relied on immunoSEQ multiplex PCR, and the TCRdb table lists in-frame clones only, not all of them. This table holds tens of thousands of clones, about 85% found once. Sequences were derived from CD4+ or CD8+ T cells sorted from blood, sampled in a trial of the OX40 agonist ivuxolimab. The receptors here all came from an adult with an advanced solid tumor such as melanoma, head and neck, liver or kidney cancer.

The rearrangement uses TRBV5-8 and TRBJ1-2, with TRBD1 matching over 8 bases. The CDR3 runs 18 residues. Germline assignment: CDR1 SGHTS and CDR2 YDEGEE. J lost 4 bases, V lost 4 bases, and 18 bases had no gene match. The CDR3 region is CASSPWVQGASRGYGYTF. The CDR3 DNA reads as TGTGCCAGCAGCCCCTGGGTCCAGGGGGCTTCCCGGGGCTATGGCTACACCTTC.

By proportion, this clone is medium-sized (0.01 to 0.1%). The rearrangement uses TRBV6-5 and TRBJ1-1, with unresolved D. Trimming removed 6 bases at V and 4 bases at J, with 9 bases between. This CDR3 has 12 residues. Germline loops: CDR1 MNHEY, CDR2 SVGAGI. This chain's CDR3 is CASSHHSTEAFF. The CDR3 coding sequence is TGTGCCAGCAGCCACCACAGCACTGAAGCTTTCTTT.

The rearrangement joins TRBV11-1 to TRBJ2-5; possible D gene TRBD1, 5 bases. Germline CDR1 SGHAT, CDR2 FQDESV (reference sequence). V was clipped by 1 base and J by 5 bases, with 8 bases between them. This CDR3 is 13 amino acids long. The CDR3 DNA is TGTGCCAGCAGCTTAGTCCCAGGGGAGACCCAGTACTTC. Translating it yields CASSLVPGETQYF. Full variable domain (outside the CDR3, taken from reference TRBV11-1 and TRBJ2-5): EAEVAQSPRYKITEKSQAVAFWCDPISGHATLYWYRQILGQGPELLVQFQDESVVDDSQLPKDRFSAERLKGVDSTLKIQPAELGDSAMYLCASSLVPGETQYFGPGTRLLVL.

The chain carries TRBV7-2 and TRBJ1-2; 7 bases match TRBD1. The CDR3 spans 17 residues. Unmatched junction bases numbered 14, after V lost 1 base and J lost 6 bases. Germline V gene data show CDR1 as SGHTA and CDR2 as FQGNSA. DNA for the CDR3: TGTGCCAGCAGCTTAGGCCGAAGGGGGCAGGAAGAAAATGGCTACACCTTC. This translates into CASSLGRRGQEENGYTF.

The rearrangement uses TRBV4-2 and TRBJ2-4; TRBD2 matches at 8 bases. The germline CDR1 and CDR2 sequences are LGHNA and YNFKEQ. V gave up 1 base and J gave up 0 bases; unmatched junction bases: 5. The CDR3 consists of 17 residues. DNA of the CDR3: TGTGCCAGCAGCCAAGGAACTAGCGGACTAGCCAAAAACATTCAGTACTTC. Translation: CASSQGTSGLAKNIQYF.

This chain joins TRBV27 and TRBJ2-5; possible D gene TRBD1, 6 bases. CDR1 and CDR2 (germline): MNHEY, SMNVEV (reference sequence). The CDR3 runs to 14 residues. The V end was cut by 2 bases, the J end by 5 bases, with 12 bases between. The CDR3 reads CASSLGGGSETQYF. The CDR3 DNA reads as TGTGCCAGCAGTTTAGGGGGCGGGTCGGAGACCCAGTACTTC.

The rearrangement links TRBV2 to TRBJ1-2; 7 bases are a match to TRBD1. The CDR3 length is 14 residues. Germline lookup yields CDR1 SNHLY and CDR2 FYNNEI. V was pared by 7 bases and J by 3 bases, with 8 bases of the junction left unmatched. CDR3 coding DNA: TGTGCCAGCACACCCACAGGGGCAGACTATGGCTACACCTTC. This sequence encodes CASTPTGADYGYTF.

J is TRBJ1-6 and V is TRBV6-6, with D unresolved. This CDR3 is built from 14 residues. Germline CDR1 is MNHNY and CDR2 is SVGAGI (reference sequence). Trimming left V 6 bases short and J 8 bases short, with 14 bases between. In DNA form, the CDR3 reads TGTGCCAGCAGCAACAACGTCAGGTATTCACCCCTCCACTTT. It specifies CASSNNVRYSPLHF.

Turning to this clone: This same CDR3 is encoded by further DNA sequences in the sample. This chain links TRBV9 with TRBJ2-7, with 10 bases identical to TRBD1. V gave up 2 bases and J gave up 2 bases; unmatched junction bases: 1. CDR1 SGDLS and CDR2 YYNGEE come from the germline V gene. CDR3 length: 14 amino acids. Here the CDR3 reads CASSVGQGAYEQYF. CDR3 nucleotide sequence: TGTGCCAGCAGCGTCGGACAGGGGGCCTACGAGCAGTACTTC. The full variable domain, rest sourced from reference TRBV9 and TRBJ2-7, is DSGVTQTPKHLITATGQRVTLRCSPRSGDLSVYWYQQSLDQGLQFLIQYYNGEERAKGNILERFSAQQFPDLHSELNLSSLELGDSALYFCASSVGQGAYEQYFGPGTRLTVT.

This chain connects TRBV6-5 to TRBJ2-3; D remains unclear. The germline V and J ends were trimmed by 2 bases and 3 bases, with 15 bases remaining between them. This CDR3 is 16 amino acids long. In germline, CDR1 is MNHEY, CDR2 SVGAGI. CDR3 coding DNA: TGTGCCAGCAGTTACACTTTGGCCAGTCCTACAGATACGCAGTATTTT. It encodes CASSYTLASPTDTQYF.

This clone appeared a single time. The chain has TRBV2 and TRBJ2-7; 8 bases map to TRBD1. The CDR3 length is 12 residues. V lost 8 bases, J lost 3 bases, and 3 bases stayed unmatched. The V gene's germline CDR1 is SNHLY and CDR2 FYNNEI. The CDR3 DNA is TGTGCCAGCGGGACAGGAGTCTACGAGCAGTACTTC. Translation gives CASGTGVYEQYF.

J is TRBJ1-1 and V is TRBV2, with D possibly matching TRBD1 (5 bases). Germline lookup yields CDR1 SNHLY and CDR2 FYNNEI. CDR3 length equals 15 residues. The germline V and J ends were trimmed by 5 bases and 1 base, with 14 bases remaining between them. This CDR3 reads CASSRERTQNTEAFF. The CDR3 DNA reads TGTGCCAGCAGTCGAGAACGGACACAGAACACTGAAGCTTTCTTT.

This clone was seen once. CDR3 nucleotides: TGTGCCAGCAGTGAATGGGATAGCGTGACAGATACGCAGTATTTT. Translating gives CASSEWDSVTDTQYF. The V call is TRBV25-1, the J call TRBJ2-3, with D tentatively TRBD2 (5 bases). The CDR3 length is 15 residues. Looked up from germline, CDR1 is MGHDK and CDR2 is SYGVNS. The V end lost 1 base, the J end lost 3 bases, and 11 bases lay between the germline ends.

The chain has TRBV5-8 and TRBJ1-3; 7 bases are a match to TRBD1. The CDR3 is 15 residues long. In germline, CDR1 is SGHTS, CDR2 YDEGEE. V lost 6 bases to trimming and J lost 3 bases; unmatched junction nucleotides: 9. DNA of the CDR3: TGTGCCAGCAAAGACAGGGCCCGGGTTGGAAACACCATATATTTT. This encodes CASKDRARVGNTIYF.

This chain links TRBV15 with TRBJ1-4; the D gene is possibly TRBD1 (5 bases). With 0 bases removed from V and 6 bases from J, the gap between germline ends came to 20 bases. There are 18 residues in the CDR3. Germline-derived CDR1 and CDR2 are LNHNV and YYDKDF (reference sequence). In nucleotides, the CDR3 is TGTGCCACCAGCAGAGATCGAACAGGCGCGGTCGGGGATGAAAAACTGTTTTTT. Protein: CATSRDRTGAVGDEKLFF.

The chain combines TRBV6-1 with TRBJ1-4; D is perhaps TRBD1 (6 bases). The V gene lost 4 bases and the J gene lost 1 base, with 10 bases spanning the gap. CDR1 MNHNS and CDR2 SASEGT come from the germline V gene. The CDR3 spans 15 residues. The chain's CDR3 is CASSAQGITNEKLFF. In DNA form, the CDR3 reads TGTGCCAGCAGTGCACAGGGTATAACTAATGAAAAACTGTTTTTT.

This clone was observed a single time. Other nucleotide sequences from this sample produce the same CDR3. The chain is built from TRBV6-5 and TRBJ2-3, with 10 bases that match TRBD2. Trimming removed 6 bases from V and 1 base from J; junction bases left unmatched: 4. CDR3 size: 15 residues. The germline V gene has CDR1 MNHEY and CDR2 SVGAGI. CDR3 protein: CASRSGLAGTDTQYF. The DNA for the CDR3 is TGTGCCAGCAGAAGCGGACTAGCGGGCACAGATACGCAGTATTTT.

A single count supports this clone. J is TRBJ2-2 and V is TRBV4-1; D may be TRBD2 (5 bases). CDR3 length: 15 residues. Trimming took off 6 bases at V and 5 bases at J, with 16 bases between the two ends. CDR1 MGHRA and CDR2 YSYEKL come from the germline V gene. The CDR3 loop reads CASSEREILTGELFF. The DNA of the CDR3 is TGCGCCAGCAGTGAAAGGGAGATTTTAACCGGGGAGCTGTTTTTT.

This clone was found once. V and J are TRBV20-1 and TRBJ1-1; D is possibly TRBD1 (5 bases). CDR1 and CDR2 from the germline V gene are DFQATT and SNEGSKA (reference sequence). The CDR3 consists of 11 residues. The germline V and J ends were trimmed by 1 base and 7 bases, with 7 bases remaining between them. This chain's CDR3 is CSARGQSEAFF. The CDR3 DNA reads as TGCAGTGCTAGAGGACAGAGTGAAGCTTTCTTT.